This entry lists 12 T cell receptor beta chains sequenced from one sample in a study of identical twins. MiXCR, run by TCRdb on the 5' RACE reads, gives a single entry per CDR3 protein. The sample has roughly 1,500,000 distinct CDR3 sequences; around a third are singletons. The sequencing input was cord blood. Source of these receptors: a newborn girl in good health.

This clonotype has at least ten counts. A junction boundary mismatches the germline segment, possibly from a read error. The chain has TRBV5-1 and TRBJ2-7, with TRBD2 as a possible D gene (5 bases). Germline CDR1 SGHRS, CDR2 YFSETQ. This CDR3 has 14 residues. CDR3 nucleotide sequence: TGTGCCAGCAGCTTAATAGCGAGCTCCTACGAGCAGTACTTC. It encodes CASSLIASSYEQYF.

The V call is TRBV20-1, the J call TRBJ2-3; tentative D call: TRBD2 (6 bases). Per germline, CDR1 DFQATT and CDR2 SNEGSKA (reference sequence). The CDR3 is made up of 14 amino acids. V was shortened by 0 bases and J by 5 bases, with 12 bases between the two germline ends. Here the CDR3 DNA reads TGCAGTGCTAGAGACGGGAGCGTTGGAGATACGCAGTATTTT. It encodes CSARDGSVGDTQYF.

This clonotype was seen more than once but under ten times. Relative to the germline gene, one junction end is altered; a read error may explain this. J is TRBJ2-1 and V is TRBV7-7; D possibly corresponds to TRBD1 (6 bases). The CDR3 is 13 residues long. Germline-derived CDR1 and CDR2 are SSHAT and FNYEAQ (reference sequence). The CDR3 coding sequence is TGTGCTAGCAGCCGCTCCCAGGGGCTGGAGCAGTTCTTC. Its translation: CASSRSQGLEQFF.

CDR3 sequence reads: CASRVTGQSYGYTF. The CDR3 DNA follows: TGTGCCAGCAGGGTGACAGGGCAGTCCTATGGCTACACCTTC. V gene TRBV19 combines with J gene TRBJ1-2; 7 bases match TRBD1. The germline V gene has CDR1 LNHDA and CDR2 SQIVND (reference sequence). The trim removed 9 bases at V and 4 bases at J, leaving 11 bases unmatched. CDR3 size: 14 residues. Together with reference TRBV19 and TRBJ1-2, the CDR3 gives the full variable domain: DGGITQSPKYLFRKEGQNVTLSCEQNLNHDAMYWYRQDPGQGLRLIYYSQIVNDFQKGDIAEGYSVSREKKESFPLTVTSAQKNPTAFYLCASRVTGQSYGYTFGSGTRLTVV.

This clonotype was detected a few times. CDR3 in amino acids: CASQGGLAGHNEQFF. The CDR3 region has the DNA TGTGCCTCCCAGGGGGGTCTCGCGGGGCACAATGAGCAGTTCTTC. The chain has TRBV12-3 or TRBV12-4 and TRBJ2-1; TRBD1 is a possible D gene (7 bases). This CDR3 spans 15 amino acids. Trimming removed 11 bases at V and 5 bases at J, with 22 bases between.

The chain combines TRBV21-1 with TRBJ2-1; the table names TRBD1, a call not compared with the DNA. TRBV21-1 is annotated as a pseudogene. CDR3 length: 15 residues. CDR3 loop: CASSKARSGANEQFF. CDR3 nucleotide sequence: TGTGCCAGCAGCAAAGCGAGGTCAGGGGCAAATGAGCAGTTCTTC.

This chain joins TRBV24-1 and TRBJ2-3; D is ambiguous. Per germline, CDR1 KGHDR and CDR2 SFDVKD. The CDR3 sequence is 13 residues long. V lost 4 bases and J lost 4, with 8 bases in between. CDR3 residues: CATSDLFPDTQYF. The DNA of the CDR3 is TGTGCCACCAGTGACCTCTTTCCAGATACGCAGTATTTT.

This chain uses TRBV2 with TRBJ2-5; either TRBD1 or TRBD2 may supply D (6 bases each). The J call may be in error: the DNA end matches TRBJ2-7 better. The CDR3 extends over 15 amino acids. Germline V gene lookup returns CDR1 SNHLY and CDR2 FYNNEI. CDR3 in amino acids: CASSGLSGATYEQYF. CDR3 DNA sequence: TGTGCCAGCAGCGGACTATCGGGGGCAACCTACGAGCAGTACTTC.

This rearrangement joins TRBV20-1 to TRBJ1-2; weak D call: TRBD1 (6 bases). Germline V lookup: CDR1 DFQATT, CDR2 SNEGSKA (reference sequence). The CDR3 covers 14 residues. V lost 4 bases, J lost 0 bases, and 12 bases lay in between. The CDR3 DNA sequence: TGCAGTGCTACCGGACAGCGAGCTAACTATGGCTACACCTTC. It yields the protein CSATGQRANYGYTF.

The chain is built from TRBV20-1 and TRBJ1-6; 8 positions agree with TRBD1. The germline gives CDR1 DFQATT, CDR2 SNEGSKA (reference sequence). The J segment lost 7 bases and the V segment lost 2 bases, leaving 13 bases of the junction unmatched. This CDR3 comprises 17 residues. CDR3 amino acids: CSARSSYGQGSNSPLHF. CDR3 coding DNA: TGCAGTGCTAGATCCTCCTACGGACAGGGATCCAATTCACCCCTCCACTTT.

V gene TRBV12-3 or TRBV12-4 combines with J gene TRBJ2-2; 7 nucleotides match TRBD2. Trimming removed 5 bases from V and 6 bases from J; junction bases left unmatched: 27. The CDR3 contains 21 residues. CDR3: CASSLPRLLSGAPSGSGELFF. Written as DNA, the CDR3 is TGTGCCAGCAGTCTCCCTCGCCTACTAAGCGGGGCCCCCTCAGGATCCGGGGAGCTGTTTTTT.

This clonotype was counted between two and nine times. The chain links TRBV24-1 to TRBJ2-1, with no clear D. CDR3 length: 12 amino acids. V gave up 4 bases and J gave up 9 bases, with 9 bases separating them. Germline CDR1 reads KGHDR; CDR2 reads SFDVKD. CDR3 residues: CATSDSIGEQFF. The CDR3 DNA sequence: TGTGCCACCAGTGACTCAATCGGTGAGCAGTTCTTC.